The 12 T cell receptor beta chains below come from one sample, sequenced in a study of type 1 regulatory T cells. TCRdb re-called the reads with MiXCR, one entry per CDR3 protein. The table has thousands of distinct CDR3 sequences, 8% to 9.5% seen once. These receptors' targets are unknown. The specimen sequenced was cultured T cells, either the whole culture or a sorted T cell fraction (not recorded which). All receptors come from a human donor in good health.

In this sample, this clonotype turned up many times. The chain has TRBV5-6 and TRBJ1-6; D unclear. V lost 0 bases to trimming and J lost 4 bases, with 8 bases between them. The CDR3 consists of 15 residues. Germline V gene sequence: CDR1 SGHDT, CDR2 YYEEEE. The CDR3 loop is CASSLEPAYNSPLHF. The CDR3 DNA reads as TGTGCCAGCAGCTTGGAGCCAGCTTATAATTCACCCCTCCACTTT. The whole variable domain, filled in from reference TRBV5-6 and TRBJ1-6, reads DAGVTQSPTHLIKTRGQQVTLRCSPKSGHDTVSWYQQALGQGPQFIFQYYEEEERQRGNFPDRFSGHQFPNYSSELNVNALLLGDSALYLCASSLEPAYNSPLHFGNGTRLTVT.

The chain uses TRBV18 and TRBJ1-1; 7 bases match TRBD1. The CDR3 sequence is 12 residues long. After removal of 8 bases from V and 6 bases from J, the junction contained 6 bases not matched to a gene. Germline loops: CDR1 KGHSH, CDR2 LQKENI. CDR3 in DNA: TGTGCCAGCCCCAGGGGGGGGGCTGAAGCTTTCTTT. This gives the protein CASPRGGAEAFF.

By frequency in the sample, this clonotype is medium-sized. V gene TRBV7-2 combines with J gene TRBJ2-5; no firm D call. The germline V gene has CDR1 SGHTA and CDR2 FQGNSA. Trimming cost V 6 bases and J 2 bases, with 13 bases left between them. This CDR3 is 14 amino acids long. The CDR3 DNA reads as TGTGCCAGCAGTTCCCCCCGCTCTCAAGAGACCCAGTACTTC. It codes for CASSSPRSQETQYF.

This clonotype appeared a single time. Being one base from a much bigger clone, this may be a read error. The J gene is TRBJ2-7, the V gene TRBV7-6, with 7 bases fitting TRBD2. Germline lookup yields CDR1 SGHVS and CDR2 FNYEAQ. J gave up 2 bases and V 5 bases, and 9 bases lay outside the gene matches. This CDR3 is built from 15 residues. CDR3 nucleotides: TGTGCCAGCAGCCGCAGCGGGACGTCCCCCTACGAGCAGTACTTC. This encodes CASSRSGTSPYEQYF.

This clonotype rates as medium-sized. V usage is TRBV27 and J usage is TRBJ2-1; D is unresolved. This CDR3 comprises 19 residues. Germline V gene sequence: CDR1 MNHEY, CDR2 SMNVEV (reference sequence). Trimming left V 5 bases short and J 0 bases short, with 23 bases between. The CDR3 region is CASSEFYSVPPSSYNEQFF. DNA for the CDR3: TGTGCCAGCAGTGAGTTTTATTCGGTCCCCCCAAGCTCCTACAATGAGCAGTTCTTC.

By its share, this clonotype is medium-sized. CDR3 in amino acids: CSVGGGPGIQYF. DNA of the CDR3: TGCAGCGTTGGGGGGGGTCCTGGCATTCAGTACTTC. The gene calls are TRBV29-1 and TRBJ2-4; 7 bases align to TRBD2. The trim removed 4 bases at V and 9 bases at J, leaving 6 bases unmatched. In germline, CDR1 is SQVTM, CDR2 ANQGSEA. The CDR3 is 12 residues long.

Of note for this clonotype: Relative to the germline gene, one junction end is altered; a read error may explain this. J is TRBJ2-2 and V is TRBV4-1; D perhaps matches TRBD1 (7 bases). Per the germline V gene, CDR1 is MGHRA and CDR2 is YSYEKL. The CDR3 is 17 amino acids. CDR3: CASSERMGDSTVGGLFF. In nucleotides, the CDR3 is TGCGCCAGCAGCGAACGAATGGGGGACAGCACGGTCGGGGGGCTGTTTTTT.

Relative to its sample, this clonotype is large. This chain uses TRBV15 with TRBJ2-1; tentatively, D is TRBD1 (6 bases). Trimming left V 4 bases short and J 10 bases short, with 14 bases between. This CDR3 contains 13 residues. Germline CDR1 and CDR2: LNHNV and YYDKDF (reference sequence). The CDR3 loop reads CATSIPGGREQFF. The CDR3, as DNA: TGTGCCACCAGCATCCCTGGGGGCCGGGAGCAGTTCTTC.

This clonotype appeared many times. This sequence joins TRBV5-4 and TRBJ2-6; D perhaps matches TRBD1 (6 bases). With 0 bases removed from V and 2 bases from J, the gap between germline ends came to 6 bases. Germline values: CDR1 SGHNT, CDR2 YYREEE (reference sequence). The CDR3 totals 15 residues. CDR3 nucleotides: TGTGCCAGCAGCTTGGGGGGGCCTGGGGCCAACGTCCTGACTTTC. It encodes CASSLGGPGANVLTF.

In this sample, this clonotype is medium-sized (0.01 to 0.1%). V and J are TRBV5-1 and TRBJ2-7, with 10 bases that match TRBD2. The junction had 5 bases not matched to a gene; V was cut back by 0 bases and J by 5 bases. In germline, CDR1 is SGHRS, CDR2 YFSETQ. This CDR3 has 15 residues. CDR3 sequence: CASSLGGLAGDEQYF. Here the CDR3 DNA reads TGCGCCAGCAGCTTGGGGGGGCTAGCGGGAGACGAGCAGTACTTC.

By frequency in the sample, this clonotype is medium-sized. The chain couples TRBV12-3 or TRBV12-4 to TRBJ1-1; TRBD1 matches at 11 bases. J was trimmed by 0 bases and V by 6 bases; bases with no gene match: 9. The CDR3 is 17 residues long. Here the CDR3 DNA reads TGTGCCAGCAGCGACGGACAGGGGGCTGTTTTGAACACTGAAGCTTTCTTT. Translating it yields CASSDGQGAVLNTEAFF.

By share of the sample, this clonotype is medium-sized. This chain joins TRBV7-2 and TRBJ1-2, with TRBD1 matching over 8 bases. The V gene's germline CDR1 is SGHTA and CDR2 FQGNSA. V lost 5 bases, J lost 6 bases, and 5 bases stayed unmatched. CDR3 length: 13 amino acids. For the CDR3, the DNA is TGTGCCAGCAGCAAACAGGGGGTACATGGCTACACCTTC. Encoded protein: CASSKQGVHGYTF.